The 8 T cell receptor beta chains below were found in one sample sequenced in a study of T-cell reconstitution after alpha-beta-depleted transplantation in children. Unique molecular identifiers were incorporated into the prepared TCRbeta library. TCRdb redid the calling of the PCR reads with MiXCR, one entry per CDR3 protein. The table has a few hundred thousand distinct CDR3 sequences, around 27% seen once. The source was PBMCs, collected before TCRalphabeta/CD19-depleted stem cell transplant. The receptors shown here come from a boy under three years old with Wiskott-Aldrich syndrome, due to receive a stem cell transplant.

This clonotype showed up just a few times. The chain has TRBV5-1 and TRBJ2-7, with 9 bases matching TRBD2. This CDR3 spans 15 amino acids. CDR1 SGHRS and CDR2 YFSETQ come from the germline V gene. V shed 3 bases, J shed 2 bases, and the junction held 6 bases outside the gene matches. CDR3 loop: CASSSGLAIAYEQYF. The DNA for the CDR3 is TGCGCCAGCAGCTCCGGACTAGCGATTGCCTACGAGCAGTACTTC.

The rearrangement joins TRBV12-3 or TRBV12-4 to TRBJ2-3, with a possible D match to TRBD1 (5 bases). The CDR3 contains 13 residues. The germline V and J ends were trimmed by 2 bases and 6 bases, with 9 bases remaining between them. The CDR3 reads CASSLPRQDTQYF. Written as DNA, the CDR3 is TGTGCCAGCAGTTTACCCCGACAGGATACGCAGTATTTT.

This chain links TRBV7-3 with TRBJ2-2; TRBD2 matches 8 bases. With V trimmed by 4 bases and J by 6 bases, 4 bases remained unmatched. From germline, CDR1 is SGHTA and CDR2 FQGTGA. This CDR3 region has 14 residues. This CDR3 reads CASSSRTSPGELFF. In DNA, the CDR3 is TGTGCCAGCAGCTCCCGGACTAGCCCCGGGGAGCTGTTTTTT.

This clonotype was detected only a few times. J is TRBJ1-1 and V is TRBV3-1, with D hard to call. V was cut by 0 bases and J by 7 bases, with 12 bases left in between. The CDR3 runs 14 residues. Per the germline V gene, CDR1 is LGHDT and CDR2 is YNNKEL (reference sequence). CDR3 in DNA: TGTGCCAGCAGCCAAGAGCCAGCCTTAGTTGAAGCTTTCTTT. Protein: CASSQEPALVEAFF.

The J gene is TRBJ2-7, the V gene TRBV5-6, with TRBD2 matching 12 bases. CDR3 length equals 13 residues. From germline, CDR1 is SGHDT and CDR2 YYEEEE. Trimming cost V 6 bases and J 5 bases; bases outside gene matches: 3. CDR3 amino acids: CASTRTSGNEQYF. The DNA of the CDR3 is TGTGCCAGCACCAGGACTAGCGGGAACGAGCAGTACTTC.

The chain uses TRBV10-3 and TRBJ2-7, with D unclear. Germline values: CDR1 ENHRY, CDR2 SYGVKD. The V end lost 4 bases, the J end lost 2 bases, and 12 bases lay between the germline ends. The CDR3 is 14 residues long. CDR3 DNA: TGTGCCATCAGTGCGAGCGTATCAGCCTACGAGCAGTACTTC. This encodes CAISASVSAYEQYF.

This clonotype has a handful of counts. V and J are TRBV7-8 and TRBJ2-4; TRBD2 aligns across 12 bases. Looked up from germline, CDR1 is SGHVS and CDR2 is FQNEAQ. The V gene end was trimmed by 4 bases and the J gene end by 5 bases; junction bases not matched to a gene: 9. CDR3 length: 17 amino acids. The CDR3: CASSCDRLAGAQNIQYF. The CDR3 DNA follows: TGTGCCAGCAGCTGTGATCGACTAGCGGGAGCGCAAAACATTCAGTACTTC.

This chain joins TRBV5-1 and TRBJ2-7; a possible D gene is TRBD2 (5 bases). Germline CDR1 SGHRS, CDR2 YFSETQ. V was trimmed by 4 bases and J by 2 bases, leaving 13 bases between them. The CDR3 is made up of 14 amino acids. CDR3 sequence reads: CASSPQRPTYEQYF. The CDR3 DNA reads as TGCGCCAGCAGCCCTCAGCGGCCGACCTACGAGCAGTACTTC.